This T cell receptor beta chain was sequenced for a study of shared clonotypes between healthy human individuals. Study-wide results and caveats: Larger estimated richness was generally recorded for naive subsets relative to memory subsets.

Points on this clone: Its cognate antigen is unknown.

Method: immunoSEQ multiplex PCR; TCRdb's copy keeps in-frame clones and lacks some. The sample carries some 2.3 million clones, 85% to 95% recorded once. Trimming removed 5 bases at V and 5 bases at J, with 7 bases between. The CDR3 is 13 amino acids. Germline CDR1 reads MNHNS; CDR2 reads SASEGT. Sample: naive CD4+ T cells from PBMCs. Subset of the sample: CD45RA+ positively selected. The chain combines TRBV6-1 with TRBJ2-6; no clear D gene. This receptor was identified in a man younger than 30 in good health. Some clones in this sample may be carry-over from other donors' samples. CDR3 DNA sequence: TGTGCCAGCAGTATACCCCGGGCCAACGTCCTGACTTTC. It yields the protein CASSIPRANVLTF.